The T cell receptor beta chain under discussion was sequenced for a study of OX40 agonist ivuxolimab in advanced cancers. Study conclusions and caveats: Dose levels from 0.1 to 3.0 mg/kg saw CD4+ and CD8+ blood T cells expand clonally by week 6. Among the least clonally expanded were partial responders at 0.1-3.0 mg/kg.

CDR1 and CDR2 from the germline V gene are SEHNR and FQNEAQ (reference sequence). CDR3 length: 18 amino acids. V lost 5 bases and J 2 bases, leaving 21 bases between the germline ends. The method was immunoSEQ multiplex PCR; TCRdb's version includes in-frame clones alone and lacks a portion of them. The repertoire holds around 68,000 clones, with roughly 90% as singletons. Autoimmune disease history or systemic immunosuppression led to patients being barred. Concerning this clone: Its antigen is currently unknown.

This TCR was sampled from an adult with an advanced solid tumor such as melanoma, head and neck, liver or kidney cancer. The V call is TRBV7-9, the J call TRBJ1-4, with a tentative D call TRBD1 (6 bases). Sequencing was performed on CD4+ or CD8+ T cells sorted from blood, taken in a trial of the OX40 agonist ivuxolimab. CDR3 nucleotide sequence: TGTGCCAGCAGCGAAGGAAGAGGACAGTTGGGGACTAATGAAAAACTGTTTTTT. The encoded protein is CASSEGRGQLGTNEKLFF.